These 19 T cell receptor beta chains came from one sample sequenced in a study of low-dose radiotherapy and immunotherapy resistance in tumors. Time point: after trial treatment. The treatment denotes: LDRT plus nivolumab, ipilimumab, low-dose cyclophosphamide and aspirin (RACIN trial). With a constant-region primer and a V-primer adapter, TCRs were subjected to approximately 21 PCR cycles of amplification. TCRdb recomputed calls from the reads with MiXCR, one row per CDR3 protein. The data hold roughly 50,000 distinct CDR3 sequences, with approximately 35% observed a single time. This material consisted of PBMCs, taken after low-dose radiotherapy plus immunotherapy. Every receptor here comes from a male donor with rectosigmoid adenocarcinoma.

This clonotype was counted ten times or more. The chain recombines TRBV5-4 with TRBJ2-2; 8 positions agree with TRBD2. Per the germline V gene, CDR1 is SGHNT and CDR2 is YYREEE (reference sequence). This CDR3 contains 16 residues. V lost 4 bases, J lost 2 bases, and 7 bases stayed unmatched. The CDR3 sequence is CASSPPGLVNTGELFF. DNA of the CDR3: TGTGCCAGCAGCCCTCCGGGACTAGTAAACACCGGGGAGCTGTTTTTT.

This clonotype showed up many times. V gene TRBV12-3 or TRBV12-4 combines with J gene TRBJ1-4; 8 bases map to TRBD1. This CDR3 contains 17 residues. J gave up 7 bases and V 3 bases, and 13 bases lay outside the gene matches. CDR3 nucleotide sequence: TGTGCCAGCAGTTTTCAGGGGGCGGTTGGTGGACGTGAAAAACTGTTTTTT. Translation: CASSFQGAVGGREKLFF.

This clonotype was seen many times. V usage is TRBV10-3 and J usage is TRBJ1-2, with D perhaps matching TRBD1 (5 bases). This CDR3 spans 14 amino acids. The germline V gene has CDR1 ENHRY and CDR2 SYGVKD. Trimming shortened V by 2 bases and J by 3 bases, and 10 bases separated the two germline ends. The CDR3 loop reads CAISELAGYYGYTF. DNA for the CDR3: TGTGCCATCAGTGAGCTGGCAGGGTACTATGGCTACACCTTC.

This clonotype showed up many times. J is TRBJ2-6 and V is TRBV6-6; unclear D gene. The V and J ends lost 6 bases and 0 bases respectively, with 6 bases between them. CDR1 MNHNY and CDR2 SVGAGI come from the germline V gene (reference sequence). The CDR3 loop spans 14 amino acids. This CDR3 reads CASSSGSGANVLTF. CDR3 DNA: TGTGCCAGCAGCTCCGGCTCTGGGGCCAACGTCCTGACTTTC.

This clonotype was counted many times. This chain connects TRBV28 to TRBJ1-4, with 7 bases aligning to TRBD1. CDR1 is MDHEN and CDR2 is SYDVKM in the germline V gene. The CDR3 is 14 residues long. The V and J ends lost 5 bases and 8 bases, in that order; junction bases with no gene match: 8. CDR3 nucleotide sequence: TGTGCCAGCAGTCCAGGACAGGAGGAAGAAAAACTGTTTTTT. It yields the protein CASSPGQEEEKLFF.

This clonotype was picked up many times. The gene calls are TRBV20-1 and TRBJ2-3; 7 positions agree with TRBD2. V dropped 6 bases and J dropped 2; count of bases not matched to a gene: 8. Germline lookup yields CDR1 DFQATT and CDR2 SNEGSKA (reference sequence). The CDR3 runs to 14 residues. DNA of the CDR3: TGCAGTGCCACAAGCGGGGCGGACACAGATACGCAGTATTTT. This gives the protein CSATSGADTDTQYF.

This sequence joins TRBV19 and TRBJ2-1; TRBD2 aligns across 11 bases. Looked up from germline, CDR1 is LNHDA and CDR2 is SQIVND (reference sequence). V was clipped by 5 bases and J by 5 bases; unmatched bases: 11. This CDR3 region has 17 residues. Here the CDR3 reads CASSVGSLAGGNNEQFF. The CDR3 DNA follows: TGTGCCAGTAGTGTCGGTTCGTTAGCGGGGGGGAACAATGAGCAGTTCTTC.

The chain is built from TRBV28 and TRBJ2-3, with 13 nucleotides matching TRBD2. V lost 5 bases, J lost 1 base, and 9 bases stayed unmatched. CDR3 length equals 18 residues. Germline loops: CDR1 MDHEN, CDR2 SYDVKM. The CDR3 sequence: CASSPTSGRARRTDTQYF. The CDR3 region has the DNA TGTGCCAGCAGTCCCACTAGCGGGAGGGCCAGGCGCACAGATACGCAGTATTTT.

This clonotype qualifies as medium-sized. The chain uses TRBV14 and TRBJ2-3; no clear D gene. The CDR3 loop spans 17 amino acids. V was trimmed by 0 bases and J by 6 bases, leaving 19 bases between them. Germline V gene data show CDR1 as SGHDN and CDR2 as FVKESK. CDR3: CASSQEGVGQGLDTQYF. The CDR3 coding sequence is TGTGCCAGCAGCCAAGAAGGAGTTGGGCAAGGCCTCGATACGCAGTATTTT.

This chain connects TRBV12-3 or TRBV12-4 to TRBJ2-3, with 12 bases identical to TRBD2. The junction had 8 bases not matched to a gene; V was cut back by 6 bases and J by 1 base. This CDR3 comprises 17 residues. DNA of the CDR3: TGTGCCAGCAGGACTAGCGGGAGTACAGGGCGCACAGATACGCAGTATTTT. This translates into CASRTSGSTGRTDTQYF.

This rearrangement joins TRBV18 to TRBJ2-7; tentatively, D is TRBD1 (5 bases). The length of the CDR3 is 11 residues. The V gene's germline CDR1 is KGHSH and CDR2 LQKENI. The germline V and J ends were trimmed by 5 bases and 3 bases, with 5 bases remaining between them. The DNA for the CDR3 is TGTGCCAGCTCAACAGGCTACGAGCAGTACTTC. It yields the protein CASSTGYEQYF.

This clonotype was seen ten or more times. The V and J genes are TRBV14 and TRBJ2-5; tentative D call: TRBD2 (5 bases). Germline V lookup: CDR1 SGHDN, CDR2 FVKESK. CDR3 size: 14 residues. V was shortened by 3 bases and J by 2 bases, with 10 bases between the two germline ends. The CDR3 is CASSHGTGQETQYF. The CDR3 DNA sequence: TGTGCCAGCAGCCATGGAACGGGACAAGAGACCCAGTACTTC.

A word on this clonotype: A read error is the likely source, as a far larger clone sits one nucleotide away. As the CDR3 is not closed by the conserved phenylalanine or tryptophan, this likely results from a read error. The chain has TRBV27 and TRBJ2-1; no firm D call. This CDR3 contains 12 residues. Germline CDR1 is MNHEY and CDR2 is SMNVEV (reference sequence). The CDR3, as DNA: TGTGCCACCAGTGAGAGTTACACCTCGCAGTTCCTC. Translation: CATSESYTSQFL.

The V and J genes are TRBV20-1 and TRBJ1-5, with 8 nucleotides matching TRBD1. Germline V gene data show CDR1 as DFQATT and CDR2 as SNEGSKA (reference sequence). This CDR3 has 16 amino acids. J gave up 5 bases and V 6 bases, and 15 bases lay outside the gene matches. The CDR3 nucleotides are TGCAGTGCCGCGGGTCAGGGGGCGCCCCGTGATCAGCCCCAGCATTTT. This sequence encodes CSAAGQGAPRDQPQHF.

The table lists this clonotype with many counts. This chain uses TRBV7-9 with TRBJ2-7; weak D call: TRBD1 (6 bases). V dropped 4 bases and J dropped 2 bases, with 12 bases sitting between them. CDR1 SEHNR and CDR2 FQNEAQ come from the germline V gene (reference sequence). This CDR3 comprises 14 residues. CDR3 region: CASSSTDRTYEQYF. CDR3 nucleotides: TGTGCCAGCAGCTCCACGGACAGAACCTACGAGCAGTACTTC.

The chain recombines TRBV30 with TRBJ1-5, with D tentatively TRBD1 (5 bases). The V gene's germline CDR1 is GTSNPN and CDR2 SVGIG (reference sequence). The CDR3 is made up of 13 amino acids. Between the trimmed V and J ends, which lost 2 bases and 6 bases, there was a span of 11 bases. CDR3 protein: CAWSPGISQPQHF. The CDR3 DNA reads as TGTGCCTGGAGTCCAGGGATCAGTCAGCCCCAGCATTTT. The whole variable domain, remainder taken from reference TRBV30 and TRBJ1-5, is SQTIHQWPATLVQPVGSPLSLECTVEGTSNPNLYWYRQAAGRGLQLLFYSVGIGQISSEVPQNLSASRPQDRQFILSSKKLLLSDSGFYLCAWSPGISQPQHFGDGTRLSIL.

This clonotype is medium-sized by share. V usage is TRBV11-2 and J usage is TRBJ2-3, with TRBD1 as a possible D gene (5 bases). Trimming removed 5 bases from V and 6 bases from J, with 18 bases in between. The germline CDR1 and CDR2 sequences are SGHAT and FQNNGV. The CDR3 sequence is 15 residues long. CDR3 in amino acids: CASSPRTRVWDTQYF. CDR3 bases: TGTGCCAGCAGCCCAAGGACCAGGGTCTGGGATACGCAGTATTTT.

To note about this clonotype: The DNA is left out, because the CDR3 cannot be placed on it with certainty; the CDR3 is given as TCRdb lists it. The V gene is TRBV29-1, the J gene TRBJ2-2; TRBD1 is the table's D call, not checked against the DNA. The CDR3 has 13 amino acids, counting both end residues. CDR1 is SQVTM and CDR2 is ANQGSEA in the germline V gene. The CDR3: CSVGGGTPGSCFF.

Comment on this clonotype: A far larger clone lies a single base away; this is likely a read error. For the CDR3, the DNA is TGTGCCAGCAGTTACCGAGTAAATACAGGGGGCACGGCCAAAGACATTCAGTACTTC. It specifies CASSYRVNTGGTAKDIQYF. The chain carries TRBV6-1 and TRBJ2-4; 9 positions match TRBD1. The length of the CDR3 is 19 residues. CDR1 and CDR2 (germline): MNHNS, SASEGT.